This record looks at one T cell receptor (beta chain) sequence and its context. Antigen: not known. The sample comes from a study of liver allograft versus peripheral blood T cells. Across the whole study: Comparisons were made between T cell receptor repertoires found in transplanted livers and those circulating in recipients' peripheral blood.

In germline, CDR1 is SGHNT, CDR2 YENEEA. V was shortened by 5 bases and J by 2 bases, with 8 bases between the two germline ends. This CDR3 contains 13 residues. Each CDR3 protein is one row after TCRdb ran MiXCR on the reads. The data contain more than 9,000 distinct CDR3 sequences, approximately 20% of them singletons. General study results and limits: Intragraft T cell receptor repertoires of liver allografts were reportedly distinct from those in peripheral blood.

V usage is TRBV11-3 and J usage is TRBJ2-3, with D hard to call. The sequence was obtained from a human patient who had a liver transplant. A subset of T cells may come from the graft donor. The CDR3 protein is CASSRQFTDTQYF. The CDR3 nucleotides read TGTGCCAGCAGCCGACAATTCACAGATACGCAGTATTTT.